What follows are 30 T cell receptor beta chains derived from one specimen sequenced in a study of T cells in Graves' hyperthyroidism and ophthalmopathy. There were TCR beta CDR3 regions amplified from RNA transcripts. Using the HTBI primer set, a first-round RT-PCR was run on the TCR CDR3. MiXCR was run by TCRdb on the multiplex PCR reads, yielding one entry per CDR3 protein. The table lists more than 350,000 distinct CDR3 sequences, 15% to 20% of them singletons. Sequenced input: blood. These receptors came from a young woman with Graves' hyperthyroidism that later progressed to Graves' ophthalmopathy.

With regard to this clonotype: Since a much larger clone is just one base distant, this may be a read error. This chain joins TRBV25-1 and TRBJ2-3, with D hard to call. Trimming shortened V by 5 bases and J by 8 bases, and 11 bases separated the two germline ends. Germline lookup yields CDR1 MGHDK and CDR2 SYGVNS. The CDR3 consists of 12 residues. CDR3 amino acids: CASSRESGTQYF. CDR3 bases: TGTGCCAGCAGTAGAGAATCAGGTACGCAGTATTTT. The full variable domain, rest sourced from reference TRBV25-1 and TRBJ2-3, is EADIYQTPRYLVIGTGKKITLECSQTMGHDKMYWYQQDPGMELHLIHYSYGVNSTEKGDLSSESTVSRIRTEHFPLTLESARPSHTSQYLCASSRESGTQYFGPGTRLTVL.

This clonotype was detected a few times. This sequence joins TRBV2 and TRBJ2-1; no firm D call. From germline, CDR1 is SNHLY and CDR2 FYNNEI. This CDR3 region has 16 residues. With 7 bases removed from V and 0 bases from J, the gap between germline ends came to 16 bases. The CDR3 protein is CASMSFQRPSYNEQFF. CDR3 in DNA: TGTGCCAGCATGAGCTTCCAACGCCCCTCCTACAATGAGCAGTTCTTC.

This clonotype has ten or more counts. The rearrangement links TRBV30 to TRBJ1-4, with D tentatively TRBD1 (5 bases). Trimming stripped 4 bases from V and 3 bases from J, with 9 bases between. Germline V gene sequence: CDR1 GTSNPN, CDR2 SVGIG (reference sequence). The CDR3 extends over 13 amino acids. This chain's CDR3 is CAWTREANEKLFF. The CDR3 nucleotides are TGTGCCTGGACCAGGGAGGCTAATGAAAAACTGTTTTTT.

The chain carries TRBV3-1 and TRBJ1-2; the D is unclear. Trimming cost V 4 bases and J 0 bases, with 9 bases left between them. The length of the CDR3 is 14 residues. CDR1 LGHDT and CDR2 YNNKEL come from the germline V gene (reference sequence). CDR3 protein: CASSPPATNYGYTF. CDR3 DNA sequence: TGTGCCAGCAGCCCCCCCGCCACTAACTATGGCTACACCTTC.

This clonotype was counted many times. The V and J genes are TRBV10-2 and TRBJ2-6; a weak D match, TRBD2 (5 bases). The CDR3 loop spans 14 amino acids. CDR1 and CDR2 from the germline V gene are WSHSY and SAAADI. V lost 7 bases to trimming and J lost 6 bases, with 13 bases between them. The CDR3 protein is CASISLEAANVLTF. CDR3 in DNA: TGCGCCAGCATCTCCTTGGAGGCGGCCAACGTCCTGACTTTC.

Ten or more counts support this clonotype. This chain connects TRBV11-2 to TRBJ2-5, with 8 positions matching TRBD2. This CDR3 has 15 residues. In germline, CDR1 is SGHAT, CDR2 FQNNGV. V lost 2 bases, J lost 5 bases, and 7 bases stayed unmatched. The CDR3 loop is CASSLTTSGMETQYF. The DNA of the CDR3 is TGTGCCAGCAGCTTAACTACTAGCGGTATGGAGACCCAGTACTTC.

This chain connects TRBV3-1 to TRBJ1-4; TRBD1 might be the D (5 bases). Germline lookup yields CDR1 LGHDT and CDR2 YNNKEL (reference sequence). Trimming took 0 bases from V and 4 from J, leaving 12 bases between them. This CDR3 has 16 residues. CDR3 amino acids: CASSQDKGWSNEKLFF. The CDR3 DNA reads as TGTGCCAGCAGCCAAGACAAGGGGTGGAGTAATGAAAAACTGTTTTTT.

This clonotype was counted ten times or more. The chain uses TRBV5-4 and TRBJ1-2; perhaps TRBD1 as D (6 bases). The CDR3 is made up of 14 amino acids. Trimming pared 4 bases from V and 4 bases from J, leaving 14 bases between. The germline V gene encodes CDR1 SGHNT and CDR2 YYREEE (reference sequence). The CDR3 DNA is TGTGCCAGCAGCCCCCGCGGACAGCCCTATGGCTACACCTTC. Its protein product is CASSPRGQPYGYTF.

This clonotype turned up a few times. V is TRBV7-9 and J is TRBJ1-6, with TRBD1 as a possible D gene (5 bases). Germline CDR1 is SEHNR and CDR2 is FQNEAQ (reference sequence). This CDR3 is 14 amino acids long. Trimming took off 4 bases at V and 10 bases at J, with 14 bases between the two ends. The CDR3, as DNA: TGTGCCAGCAGCTACCAGGGTACCGACTCACCCCTCCACTTT. Its translation: CASSYQGTDSPLHF.

The rearrangement joins TRBV4-1 to TRBJ1-1; D is ambiguous. The germline gives CDR1 MGHRA, CDR2 YSYEKL. V gave up 0 bases and J gave up 10 bases, with 9 bases separating them. This CDR3 spans 12 amino acids. The CDR3 DNA is TGCGCCAGCAGCCAAGACGGCCATCGAGCTTTCTTT. Protein sequence: CASSQDGHRAFF.

The chain couples TRBV9 to TRBJ1-2; a possible D gene is TRBD1 (5 bases). Germline V gene sequence: CDR1 SGDLS, CDR2 YYNGEE. Between the trimmed V and J ends, which lost 5 bases and 6 bases, there was a span of 17 bases. The CDR3 covers 14 residues. The CDR3 DNA reads TGTGCCAGCAGTGACCACAGGTTCCGCCATGGCTACACCTTC. Amino acids: CASSDHRFRHGYTF.

This CDR3 is CASSSQWGDTQYF. The DNA for the CDR3 is TGTGCCAGCAGTTCCCAATGGGGGGATACGCAGTATTTT. V is TRBV5-4 and J is TRBJ2-3; D may correspond to TRBD1 or TRBD2 (5 bases each). V shed 5 bases and J shed 6 bases, with 13 bases lying between them. The CDR3 runs 13 residues. The germline V gene has CDR1 SGHNT and CDR2 YYREEE (reference sequence). Based on the CDR3 plus reference TRBV5-4 and TRBJ2-3, the full variable domain is ETGVTQSPTHLIKTRGQQVTLRCSSQSGHNTVSWYQQALGQGPQFIFQYYREEENGRGNFPPRFSGLQFPNYSSELNVNALELDDSALYLCASSSQWGDTQYFGPGTRLTVL.

CDR3 protein: CASSYSRVEGRETQYF. The CDR3 DNA sequence: TGTGCCAGCAGTTACTCGAGAGTTGAAGGGCGAGAGACCCAGTACTTC. V gene TRBV6-2 or TRBV6-3 combines with J gene TRBJ2-5; D is uncertain. Germline CDR1 MNHEY, CDR2 SVGEGT. Between the trimmed V and J ends, which lost 0 bases and 4 bases, there was a span of 15 bases. This CDR3 comprises 16 residues.

V usage is TRBV7-9 and J usage is TRBJ2-7, with TRBD1 matching 10 bases. The CDR3 covers 15 residues. Germline trimming cut 4 bases from V and 6 bases from J; bases unmatched to any gene: 9. Germline values: CDR1 SEHNR, CDR2 FQNEAQ (reference sequence). The CDR3 region is CASSSTTGGSFEQYF. The DNA of the CDR3 is TGTGCCAGCAGCTCGACGACAGGGGGCTCGTTCGAGCAGTACTTC.

This clonotype was observed at least ten times. The chain combines TRBV2 with TRBJ2-7, with D perhaps TRBD1 or TRBD2 (7 bases each). The CDR3 sequence is 14 residues long. The germline gives CDR1 SNHLY, CDR2 FYNNEI. Trimming removed 7 bases at V and 0 bases at J, with 13 bases between. CDR3 in amino acids: CASKRDRNSYEQYF. The CDR3 coding sequence is TGTGCCAGCAAGCGGGACAGAAACTCCTACGAGCAGTACTTC.

A remark on this clonotype: A much larger clone is a single base away; this may be a read error. The V gene is TRBV10-3, the J gene TRBJ2-7; possible D gene TRBD2, 6 bases. V shed 0 bases and J shed 0 bases, with 9 bases lying between them. Germline CDR1 reads ENHRY; CDR2 reads SYGVKD. The length of the CDR3 is 15 residues. The CDR3 nucleotides read TGTGCCATCAGTGAGTCGGGGAGGTACTCCTACGAGCAGTACTTC. Protein: CAISESGRYSYEQYF.

This clonotype has at least ten counts. A junction end diverges from the germline sequence, so it may reflect a read error. The rearrangement links TRBV5-1 to TRBJ1-5; D call uncertain. Germline V CDR1 and CDR2: SGHRS, YFSETQ. The CDR3 loop spans 13 amino acids. The CDR3: CASSLGLDQPQHF. The CDR3 nucleotides are TGTGCCAGCAGCTTAGGACTGGATCAGCCCCAGCATTTT.

This clonotype was seen repeatedly, ten times or more. V and J are TRBV28 and TRBJ2-7, with TRBD2 matching over 9 bases. In germline, CDR1 is MDHEN, CDR2 SYDVKM. After removal of 6 bases from V and 5 bases from J, the junction contained 14 bases not matched to a gene. The CDR3 has 16 residues. CDR3 sequence reads: CASRTLPGLAKDEQYF. As DNA, the CDR3 is TGTGCCAGCAGGACACTCCCGGGACTAGCTAAGGACGAGCAGTACTTC.

In this sample, this clonotype turned up many times. The genes are TRBV11-2 and TRBJ1-1; unclear D gene. CDR1 and CDR2 (germline): SGHAT, FQNNGV. V lost 2 bases, J lost 2 bases, and 9 bases lay in between. The CDR3 sequence is 14 residues long. CDR3 coding DNA: TGTGCCAGCAGCTTAACAGCTCGCAACACTGAAGCTTTCTTT. Translated: CASSLTARNTEAFF. Supplemented by reference TRBV11-2 and TRBJ1-1, the full variable domain reads EAGVAQSPRYKIIEKRQSVAFWCNPISGHATLYWYQQILGQGPKLLIQFQNNGVVDDSQLPKDRFSAERLKGVDSTLKIQPAKLEDSAVYLCASSLTARNTEAFFGQGTRLTVV.

This clonotype was seen more than once but under ten times. The chain couples TRBV27 to TRBJ2-7; TRBD2 matches at 8 bases. Germline V gene sequence: CDR1 MNHEY, CDR2 SMNVEV (reference sequence). The junction had 3 bases not matched to a gene; V was cut back by 2 bases and J by 3 bases. The CDR3 runs to 14 residues. The CDR3 region has the DNA TGTGCCAGCAGTTTACGTGGGACTAGCTACGAGCAGTACTTC. This translates into CASSLRGTSYEQYF.

This clonotype was counted between two and nine times. This chain links TRBV20-1 with TRBJ2-5; TRBD1 agrees at 10 bases. CDR1 is DFQATT and CDR2 is SNEGSKA in the germline V gene (reference sequence). Trimming at V came to 5 bases and at J to 3 bases, leaving 6 bases not matched to a gene. This CDR3 has 14 residues. The CDR3 here is CSARSGTGEETQYF. CDR3 in DNA: TGCAGTGCTCGATCCGGGACAGGGGAAGAGACCCAGTACTTC.

This clonotype was picked up many times. V gene TRBV27 combines with J gene TRBJ2-2; D ambiguous. Germline V gene data show CDR1 as MNHEY and CDR2 as SMNVEV (reference sequence). There are 12 residues in the CDR3. Trimming shortened V by 3 bases and J by 5 bases, and 4 bases separated the two germline ends. CDR3 protein: CASSFRTGELFF. DNA of the CDR3: TGTGCCAGCAGTTTCCGTACCGGGGAGCTGTTTTTT.

This clonotype came up a few times. Just one base apart from a much larger clone, this may be a read error. V usage is TRBV3-1 and J usage is TRBJ1-4; D unclear. From germline, CDR1 is LGHDT and CDR2 YNNKEL (reference sequence). This CDR3 contains 14 residues. The CDR3 loop reads CASSHLTENEELFF. CDR3 DNA: TGTGCCAGCAGCCACCTGACCGAAAATGAAGAACTGTTTTTT.

The chain links TRBV7-9 to TRBJ1-1, with D possibly TRBD1 on 6 matching bases. Germline lookup yields CDR1 SEHNR and CDR2 FQNEAQ (reference sequence). The germline V and J ends were trimmed by 6 bases and 7 bases, with 12 bases remaining between them. The CDR3 contains 12 residues. The CDR3 DNA follows: TGTGCCAGCAGTTCGGACAGCCTTGAAGCTTTCTTT. As protein: CASSSDSLEAFF.

In this sample, this clonotype turned up many times. The chain joins TRBV20-1 to TRBJ2-3, with 9 positions matching TRBD2. The CDR3 spans 17 residues. CDR1 and CDR2 (germline): DFQATT, SNEGSKA (reference sequence). V trimming: 5 bases; J trimming: 2 bases; junction bases outside the gene matches: 14. This chain's CDR3 is CSAPRARGGLITDTQYF. The CDR3, as DNA: TGCAGTGCTCCAAGAGCGCGGGGGGGGCTAATCACAGATACGCAGTATTTT.

The chain has TRBV11-2 and TRBJ1-1, with 7 positions matching TRBD1. Germline CDR1 and CDR2: SGHAT and FQNNGV. The CDR3 consists of 16 residues. Trimming took 1 base from V and 5 from J; bases not matched to a gene: 10. Here the CDR3 reads CASSLGQGPIGTEAFF. In DNA, the CDR3 is TGTGCCAGCAGCTTAGGACAGGGTCCCATAGGGACTGAAGCTTTCTTT.

This clonotype showed up many times. The chain couples TRBV2 to TRBJ1-2; D is perhaps TRBD1 (6 bases). The ends were cut back, 7 bases at V and 8 bases at J, with 23 bases in the middle. Germline V gene lookup returns CDR1 SNHLY and CDR2 FYNNEI. CDR3 length equals 15 residues. The CDR3 sequence is CASNFRGGPPKGYTF. In DNA, the CDR3 is TGTGCCAGCAATTTTAGAGGGGGACCCCCTAAGGGCTACACCTTC.

This chain uses TRBV4-2 with TRBJ2-1; possible D gene TRBD1, 6 bases. Looked up from germline, CDR1 is LGHNA and CDR2 is YNFKEQ. The CDR3 is 15 residues long. The V and J ends lost 0 bases and 5 bases respectively, with 11 bases between them. CDR3 amino acids: CASSQERQGNNEQFF. The CDR3 region has the DNA TGTGCCAGCAGCCAAGAACGCCAGGGGAACAATGAGCAGTTCTTC.

The chain has TRBV27 and TRBJ2-7; the D call may be TRBD1 or TRBD2 (6 bases each). The CDR3 is 14 amino acids. CDR1 and CDR2 (germline): MNHEY, SMNVEV (reference sequence). V lost 5 bases to trimming and J lost 4 bases, with 15 bases between them. The CDR3 sequence: CASSAYGGEYEQYF. The CDR3 DNA reads as TGTGCCAGCAGTGCCTACGGGGGCGAATACGAGCAGTACTTC.

The V gene is TRBV7-9, the J gene TRBJ1-2; the D gene is possibly TRBD1 (5 bases). With 4 bases removed from V and 6 bases from J, the gap between germline ends came to 12 bases. CDR1 is SEHNR, CDR2 FQNEAQ, per germline (reference sequence). This CDR3 is built from 13 residues. CDR3 sequence: CASSSREVDGYTF. DNA of the CDR3: TGTGCCAGCAGCTCCAGGGAGGTGGATGGCTACACCTTC. The complete variable domain, with remaining parts taken from reference TRBV7-9 and TRBJ1-2, reads DTGVSQNPRHKITKRGQNVTFRCDPISEHNRLYWYRQTLGQGPEFLTYFQNEAQLEKSRLLSDRFSAERPKGSFSTLEIQRTEQGDSAMYLCASSSREVDGYTFGSGTRLTVV.